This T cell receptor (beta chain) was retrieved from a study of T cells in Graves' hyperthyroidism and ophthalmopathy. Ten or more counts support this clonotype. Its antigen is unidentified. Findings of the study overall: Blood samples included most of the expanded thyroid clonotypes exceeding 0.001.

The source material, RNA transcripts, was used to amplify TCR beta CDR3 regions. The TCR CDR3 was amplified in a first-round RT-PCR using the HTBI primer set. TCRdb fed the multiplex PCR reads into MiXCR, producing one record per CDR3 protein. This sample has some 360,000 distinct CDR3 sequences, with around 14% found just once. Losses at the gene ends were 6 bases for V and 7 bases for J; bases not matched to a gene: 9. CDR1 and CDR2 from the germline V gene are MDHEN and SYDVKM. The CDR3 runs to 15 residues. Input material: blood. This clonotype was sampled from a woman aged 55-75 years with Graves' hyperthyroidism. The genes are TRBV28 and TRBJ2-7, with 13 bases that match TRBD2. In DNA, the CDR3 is TGTGCCAGCAGACTCGGACTAGCGGGAGTTCGTGAGCAGTACTTC. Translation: CASRLGLAGVREQYF.